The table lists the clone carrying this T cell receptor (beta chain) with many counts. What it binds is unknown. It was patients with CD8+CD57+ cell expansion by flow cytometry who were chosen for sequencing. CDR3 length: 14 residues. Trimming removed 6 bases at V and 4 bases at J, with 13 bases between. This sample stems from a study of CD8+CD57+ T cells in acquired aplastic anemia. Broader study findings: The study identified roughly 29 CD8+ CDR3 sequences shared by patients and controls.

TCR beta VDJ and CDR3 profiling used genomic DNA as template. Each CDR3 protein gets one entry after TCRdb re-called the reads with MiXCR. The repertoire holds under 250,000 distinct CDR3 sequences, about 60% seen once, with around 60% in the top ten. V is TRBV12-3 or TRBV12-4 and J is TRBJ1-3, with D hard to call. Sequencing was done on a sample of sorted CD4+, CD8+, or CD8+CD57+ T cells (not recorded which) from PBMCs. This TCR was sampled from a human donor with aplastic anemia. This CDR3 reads CASRGYRPGNTIYF. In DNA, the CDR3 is TGTGCCAGCAGAGGCTACCGGCCCGGAAACACCATATATTTT.